The 22 T cell receptor beta chains below were found in one sample sequenced in a study of beta chain features in type 1 diabetes. Investigators reverse transcribed all isolated RNA, so they sequenced expressed TCRB transcripts. The data were produced by immunoSEQ multiplex PCR, yet TCRdb's version contains in-frame clones alone and is incomplete. The sample lists 630,000 or so clones; around 15% were seen once. No antigen has been identified for these receptors. Study observations and caveats: For Type 1 diabetes patients, all four CD4+ subsets carried TCRB CDR3s that were moderately but significantly shorter.

Material for sequencing was naive CD4+ T cells from blood. These TCRs come from a man between 18 and 35 years old with type 1 diabetes.

The rearrangement links TRBV10-1 to TRBJ2-2; D remains unclear. The CDR3 extends over 13 amino acids. V shed 1 base and J shed 6 bases, with 6 bases lying between them. The germline gives CDR1 WNHNN, CDR2 SYGVQD (reference sequence). The CDR3 is CASSEWASGELFF. The CDR3 region has the DNA TGCGCCAGCAGTGAGTGGGCCTCCGGGGAGCTGTTTTTT.

Here the CDR3 reads CAWSVGQGHTEAFF. For the CDR3, the DNA is TGTGCCTGGAGTGTTGGACAGGGGCACACTGAAGCTTTCTTT. This sequence joins TRBV30 and TRBJ1-1; 9 nucleotides agree with TRBD1. This CDR3 is built from 14 residues. V lost 0 bases, J lost 3 bases, and 2 bases stayed unmatched. Germline assignment: CDR1 GTSNPN and CDR2 SVGIG (reference sequence).

This clone was seen only a few times. The chain employs TRBV5-1 and TRBJ2-5, with D possibly being TRBD1 or TRBD2 (6 bases each). Germline loops: CDR1 SGHRS, CDR2 YFSETQ. The V end lost 1 base, the J end lost 9 bases, and 16 bases lay between the germline ends. This CDR3 has 14 residues. CDR3 sequence reads: CASSLSGAGVAQYF. As DNA, the CDR3 is TGCGCCAGCAGCTTGTCGGGGGCAGGCGTGGCCCAGTACTTC.

V and J are TRBV4-1 and TRBJ1-5; maybe TRBD1 (6 bases). Looked up from germline, CDR1 is MGHRA and CDR2 is YSYEKL. V lost 5 bases and J lost 7, with 12 bases in between. This CDR3 region has 13 residues. In nucleotides, the CDR3 is TGCGCCAGCAGCTTCCAGGACAGACAGCCCCAGCATTTT. It specifies CASSFQDRQPQHF.

This sequence joins TRBV7-2 and TRBJ2-1; 11 positions match TRBD1. After removal of 5 bases from V and 7 bases from J, the junction contained 4 bases not matched to a gene. The germline V gene has CDR1 SGHTA and CDR2 FQGNSA. This CDR3 has 14 amino acids. CDR3 loop: CASSRDRGDNEQFF. Written as DNA, the CDR3 is TGTGCCAGCAGCCGGGACAGGGGGGATAATGAGCAGTTCTTC.

This clone was found a few times. The V and J genes are TRBV6-1 and TRBJ2-7; 7 nucleotides align to TRBD1. The CDR3 is 15 residues long. The germline gives CDR1 MNHNS, CDR2 SASEGT. The V segment lost 3 bases and the J segment 3 bases; nucleotides outside the gene matches: 8. For the CDR3, the DNA is TGTGCCAGCAGTGAGACGACAGGGACCTTCTACGAGCAGTACTTC. Encoded protein: CASSETTGTFYEQYF.

In its sample, this clone was seen a few times. This chain uses TRBV7-9 with TRBJ2-3; 7 bases align to TRBD1. The V gene's germline CDR1 is SEHNR and CDR2 FQNEAQ (reference sequence). After removal of 7 bases from V and 1 base from J, the junction contained 8 bases not matched to a gene. The CDR3 contains 15 residues. The CDR3 region is CASIKDRVGTDTQYF. As DNA, the CDR3 is TGTGCCAGCATCAAAGACAGGGTCGGCACAGATACGCAGTATTTT.

The chain couples TRBV19 to TRBJ2-1; 7 bases agree with TRBD2. With 6 bases clipped from V and 7 bases from J, the junction kept 9 bases outside the gene matches. The CDR3 contains 14 residues. Germline lookup yields CDR1 LNHDA and CDR2 SQIVND (reference sequence). The CDR3 DNA reads as TGTGCCAGTAGGACGGCGGCGGGAGTAAATGAGCAGTTCTTC. This encodes CASRTAAGVNEQFF. Looking up the rest from reference TRBV19 and TRBJ2-1 gives the full variable domain: DGGITQSPKYLFRKEGQNVTLSCEQNLNHDAMYWYRQDPGQGLRLIYYSQIVNDFQKGDIAEGYSVSREKKESFPLTVTSAQKNPTAFYLCASRTAAGVNEQFFGPGTRLTVL.

Regarding this clone: A read error may account for a junction end that differs from germline. The chain is built from TRBV2 and TRBJ1-2; no reliable D call. Looked up from germline, CDR1 is SNHLY and CDR2 is FYNNEI. The CDR3 contains 13 residues. The CDR3 region has the DNA TGTGCCAGCAGCGAAGGAGAACTATCCGGCTACACCTTC. It translates to CASSEGELSGYTF.

This chain joins TRBV11-2 and TRBJ1-6; D call uncertain. The length of the CDR3 is 14 residues. CDR1 is SGHAT, CDR2 FQNNGV, per germline. Trimming shortened V by 3 bases and J by 7 bases, and 10 bases separated the two germline ends. The CDR3 here is CASSFDPVNSPLHF. CDR3 in DNA: TGTGCCAGCAGCTTTGACCCAGTGAATTCACCCCTCCACTTT.

This clone was counted only a few times. The genes are TRBV14 and TRBJ1-2; 8 positions match TRBD1. Germline CDR1 reads SGHDN; CDR2 reads FVKESK. CDR3 length equals 15 residues. With 0 bases clipped from V and 6 bases from J, the junction kept 6 bases outside the gene matches. This CDR3 reads CASSQEAQGADGYTF. Here the CDR3 DNA reads TGTGCCAGCAGCCAAGAGGCGCAGGGGGCCGATGGCTACACCTTC.

This clone was observed a few times. DNA for the CDR3: TGCGCCAGCAGCCAAGATGCAGGCAAGGGAGGCTACACCTTC. Residues: CASSQDAGKGGYTF. The rearrangement links TRBV4-1 to TRBJ1-2; no reliable D call. From germline, CDR1 is MGHRA and CDR2 YSYEKL. The germline V and J ends were trimmed by 0 bases and 8 bases, with 13 bases remaining between them. The CDR3 has 14 residues.

This clone was counted between two and nine times. This rearrangement joins TRBV4-3 to TRBJ1-2; 8 nucleotides match TRBD1. The junction had 8 bases not matched to a gene; V was cut back by 1 base and J by 13 bases. The CDR3 runs 13 residues. Germline V gene lookup returns CDR1 LGHNA and CDR2 YSLEER. Written as DNA, the CDR3 is TGCGCCAGCAGCCAAGGGACGGGACAGGTACCCACCTTC. Translating gives CASSQGTGQVPTF.

The chain uses TRBV9 and TRBJ1-2; 7 bases are a match to TRBD1. From germline, CDR1 is SGDLS and CDR2 YYNGEE. The CDR3 has 16 residues. V dropped 3 bases and J dropped 1; count of bases not matched to a gene: 9. CDR3 nucleotides: TGTGCCAGCAGCGGGCTGACAGGGCAGCTTAACTATGGCTACACCTTC. Its translation is CASSGLTGQLNYGYTF.

Remarks on this clone: This specimen includes other DNA sequences encoding the same CDR3. The chain is built from TRBV27 and TRBJ2-7; D uncertain. Germline V gene sequence: CDR1 MNHEY, CDR2 SMNVEV (reference sequence). V lost 2 bases to trimming and J lost 2 bases, with 7 bases between them. This CDR3 spans 13 amino acids. This CDR3 is CASSLRRTYEQYF. In DNA form, the CDR3 reads TGTGCCAGCAGTTTAAGAAGAACCTACGAGCAGTACTTC.

This clone was recorded only once. This sequence joins TRBV5-4 and TRBJ1-1, with 11 bases that match TRBD1. V was clipped by 4 bases and J by 5 bases; unmatched bases: 4. The germline gives CDR1 SGHNT, CDR2 YYREEE (reference sequence). This CDR3 spans 14 amino acids. CDR3 residues: CASSRTGGGTEAFF. As DNA, the CDR3 is TGTGCCAGCAGCCGGACAGGGGGCGGGACTGAAGCTTTCTTT. Based on the CDR3 plus reference TRBV5-4 and TRBJ1-1, the full variable domain is ETGVTQSPTHLIKTRGQQVTLRCSSQSGHNTVSWYQQALGQGPQFIFQYYREEENGRGNFPPRFSGLQFPNYSSELNVNALELDDSALYLCASSRTGGGTEAFFGQGTRLTVV.

The sample holds a few counts of this clone. The same CDR3 can be traced to other DNA sequences in this sample. The rearrangement joins TRBV7-2 to TRBJ1-1; 7 positions match TRBD1. The CDR3 spans 14 residues. From germline, CDR1 is SGHTA and CDR2 FQGNSA. V lost 5 bases to trimming and J lost 0 bases; unmatched junction nucleotides: 3. Here the CDR3 reads CASSPGQLNTEAFF. The DNA of the CDR3 is TGTGCCAGCAGCCCGGGACAGTTGAACACTGAAGCTTTCTTT.

There are a few counts of this clone. The J gene is TRBJ2-7, the V gene TRBV7-9; 11 bases map to TRBD2. The ends lost 5 bases at V and 2 bases at J; junction bases unmatched: 11. Germline lookup yields CDR1 SEHNR and CDR2 FQNEAQ (reference sequence). CDR3 length equals 17 residues. CDR3 sequence reads: CASSPFPSGRPTYEQYF. DNA for the CDR3: TGTGCCAGCAGCCCGTTCCCTAGCGGGAGGCCCACCTACGAGCAGTACTTC. The full variable domain, its missing parts supplied by reference TRBV7-9 and TRBJ2-7, is DTGVSQNPRHKITKRGQNVTFRCDPISEHNRLYWYRQTLGQGPEFLTYFQNEAQLEKSRLLSDRFSAERPKGSFSTLEIQRTEQGDSAMYLCASSPFPSGRPTYEQYFGPGTRLTVT.

The rearrangement links TRBV7-2 to TRBJ1-5; perhaps TRBD1 as D (6 bases). The CDR3 is 13 residues long. The V and J ends lost 4 bases and 2 bases respectively, with 6 bases between them. The germline V gene encodes CDR1 SGHTA and CDR2 FQGNSA. CDR3 protein: CASSSGGNQPQHF. CDR3 bases: TGTGCCAGCAGCTCAGGGGGCAATCAGCCCCAGCATTTT.

This clone was found a few times. The chain links TRBV2 to TRBJ2-7; tentatively, D is TRBD1 (6 bases). In germline, CDR1 is SNHLY, CDR2 FYNNEI. The CDR3 length is 14 residues. Trimming took 8 bases from V and 5 from J, leaving 19 bases between them. The CDR3 coding sequence is TGTGCCAGCGATTACCCGGGACAACCCCACGAGCAGTACTTC. It codes for CASDYPGQPHEQYF.

The chain is built from TRBV5-4 and TRBJ2-5; weak D call: TRBD1 (6 bases). Germline-derived CDR1 and CDR2 are SGHNT and YYREEE (reference sequence). CDR3 length: 14 residues. Trimming shortened V by 0 bases and J by 2 bases, and 8 bases separated the two germline ends. The CDR3 bases are TGTGCCAGCAGCTTGGCCGGACAGCAAGAGACCCAGTACTTC. Its translation is CASSLAGQQETQYF.

In its sample, this clone was seen many times. The chain links TRBV23-1 to TRBJ2-1; D is ambiguous. TRBV23-1 is filed as an ORF, its function uncertain. V gave up 3 bases and J gave up 6 bases, with 12 bases separating them. This CDR3 has 14 residues. CDR3 region: CASSQSGFCNEQFF. The CDR3 DNA reads TGCGCCAGCAGTCAGTCTGGGTTCTGCAATGAGCAGTTCTTC.